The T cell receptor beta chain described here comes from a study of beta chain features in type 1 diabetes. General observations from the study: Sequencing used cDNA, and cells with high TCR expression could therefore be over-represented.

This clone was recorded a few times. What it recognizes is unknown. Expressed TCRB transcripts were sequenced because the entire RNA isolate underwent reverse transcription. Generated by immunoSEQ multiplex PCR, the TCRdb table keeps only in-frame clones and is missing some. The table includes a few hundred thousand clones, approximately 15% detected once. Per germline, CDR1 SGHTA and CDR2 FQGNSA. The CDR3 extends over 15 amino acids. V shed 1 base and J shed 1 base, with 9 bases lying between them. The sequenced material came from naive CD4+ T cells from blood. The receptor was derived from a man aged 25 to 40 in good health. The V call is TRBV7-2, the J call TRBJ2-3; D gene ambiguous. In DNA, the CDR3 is TGTGCCAGCAGCTTAGAAAGCTACCGCACAGATACGCAGTATTTT. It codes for CASSLESYRTDTQYF. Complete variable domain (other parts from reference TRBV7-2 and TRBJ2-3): GAGVSQSPSNKVTEKGKDVELRCDPISGHTALYWYRQSLGQGLEFLIYFQGNSAPDKSGLPSDRFSAERTGGSVSTLTIQRTQQEDSAVYLCASSLESYRTDTQYFGPGTRLTVL.